Each of the 22 T cell receptor beta chains below was sequenced from the same sample in a study of blood T cells in healthy people across ages. A sample-barcoded 5' primer and a J-beta primer mix were used in a second PCR of roughly 7 to 11 cycles. TCRdb analysed the 5' RACE reads with MiXCR anew, one entry per CDR3 protein. The sample includes 1.6 million or so distinct CDR3 sequences, about 35% of them seen just once. Sequences were obtained from blood. The receptors derive from a woman in her twenties or thirties in good health.

The table lists this clonotype with a few counts. The chain recombines TRBV20-1 with TRBJ1-5; no clear D. Germline lookup yields CDR1 DFQATT and CDR2 SNEGSKA (reference sequence). The V end lost 6 bases, the J end lost 1 base, and 10 bases lay between the germline ends. This CDR3 is built from 13 residues. CDR3 residues: CSAPAGSNQPQHF. In DNA, the CDR3 is TGCAGTGCCCCCGCGGGGAGCAATCAGCCCCAGCATTTT.

Comment on this clonotype: This may be a read error: a much more frequent sequence differs by one nucleotide. This chain links TRBV7-3 with TRBJ2-7, with 11 bases fitting TRBD1. Looked up from germline, CDR1 is SGHTA and CDR2 is FQGTGA. The CDR3 is made up of 15 amino acids. Germline trimming cut 5 bases from V and 3 bases from J; bases unmatched to any gene: 6. Written as DNA, the CDR3 is TGTGCCAGCAGCCGGACAGGGGGCCCGTTCTACGAGCAGTACTTC. Residues: CASSRTGGPFYEQYF.

This clonotype occurred a few times. The genes are TRBV5-1 and TRBJ2-7, with 11 bases aligning to TRBD2. V was pared by 0 bases and J by 4 bases, with 6 bases of the junction left unmatched. Germline V lookup: CDR1 SGHRS, CDR2 YFSETQ. This CDR3 is 16 amino acids long. The CDR3 spells CASSLAGTSGAYEQYF. The CDR3 DNA reads as TGCGCCAGCAGCTTGGCTGGGACTAGCGGAGCGTACGAGCAGTACTTC.

The genes are TRBV6-1 and TRBJ2-3, with D perhaps TRBD1 (6 bases). Germline CDR1 reads MNHNS; CDR2 reads SASEGT. CDR3 length: 16 amino acids. Trimming removed 8 bases from V and 2 bases from J, with 20 bases in between. CDR3 sequence: CASGGLGDGNTDTQYF. CDR3 DNA sequence: TGTGCCAGCGGGGGCTTGGGGGACGGGAACACAGATACGCAGTATTTT.

This clonotype has just a few counts. The chain uses TRBV10-3 and TRBJ1-5; D might be TRBD1 (6 bases). V was pared by 8 bases and J by 0 bases, with 14 bases between. Germline-derived CDR1 and CDR2 are ENHRY and SYGVKD. This CDR3 contains 15 residues. CDR3 sequence (DNA): TGTGCCATCGGGAAGGGGGGGGGTAGCAATCAGCCCCAGCATTTT. Translation: CAIGKGGGSNQPQHF.

In its sample, this clonotype was seen a few times. The genes are TRBV7-2 and TRBJ2-7; D call uncertain. The CDR3 spans 12 residues. CDR1 is SGHTA and CDR2 is FQGNSA in the germline V gene. V shed 4 bases and J shed 4 bases, with 8 bases lying between them. CDR3 in DNA: TGTGCCAGCAGCTATAATTTATACGAGCAGTACTTC. Its protein is CASSYNLYEQYF.

This chain uses TRBV6-1 with TRBJ2-7; TRBD1 matches at 7 bases. Unmatched junction bases numbered 7, after V lost 2 bases and J lost 3 bases. This CDR3 contains 15 residues. From germline, CDR1 is MNHNS and CDR2 SASEGT. The CDR3 is CASSEPGTAYYEQYF. In DNA form, the CDR3 reads TGTGCCAGCAGTGAACCCGGGACAGCGTACTACGAGCAGTACTTC.

This clonotype has more than one count but fewer than ten. V usage is TRBV30 and J usage is TRBJ2-7; D might be TRBD1 (6 bases). Germline values: CDR1 GTSNPN, CDR2 SVGIG (reference sequence). The CDR3 is 14 amino acids. Trimming pared 0 bases from V and 7 bases from J, leaving 16 bases between. The CDR3 DNA follows: TGTGCCTGGAGTGTGCGGACAGCTCGTAGTGAGCAGTACTTC. Translating it yields CAWSVRTARSEQYF.

This clonotype showed up many times. Here the CDR3 reads CASSQRTGNYGYTF. CDR3 bases: TGCGCCAGCAGCCAAAGGACAGGGAACTATGGCTACACCTTC. This chain connects TRBV4-1 to TRBJ1-2; TRBD1 matches 8 bases. CDR3 size: 14 residues. CDR1 is MGHRA and CDR2 is YSYEKL in the germline V gene. The V segment lost 2 bases and the J segment 2 bases; nucleotides outside the gene matches: 1.

Only a few counts were recorded for this clonotype. The chain's CDR3 is CASSLWGSGIYNEQFF. CDR3 sequence (DNA): TGTGCCAGCAGTTTATGGGGTAGCGGGATCTACAATGAGCAGTTCTTC. The genes are TRBV28 and TRBJ2-1; 8 bases agree with TRBD2. This CDR3 has 16 residues. The V and J ends lost 0 bases and 3 bases, in that order; junction bases with no gene match: 4. Germline CDR1 and CDR2: MDHEN and SYDVKM.

This clonotype was seen many times. A junction boundary mismatches the germline segment, possibly from a read error. V is TRBV7-9 and J is TRBJ2-3; TRBD1 agrees at 7 bases. The germline CDR1 and CDR2 sequences are SEHNR and FQNEAQ (reference sequence). The CDR3 loop spans 14 amino acids. In nucleotides, the CDR3 is TGTGCCAGCAGTTTAGGGGGCCTCACAGATACGCAGTATTTT. Protein: CASSLGGLTDTQYF.

This chain uses TRBV4-1 with TRBJ1-2; TRBD1 agrees at 10 bases. The CDR3 contains 14 residues. Losses at the gene ends were 0 bases for V and 10 bases for J; bases not matched to a gene: 5. CDR1 is MGHRA and CDR2 is YSYEKL in the germline V gene. The CDR3 DNA is TGCGCCAGCAGCCAAGATACCGGGACAGGGGCCTACACCTTC. Protein: CASSQDTGTGAYTF.

V and J are TRBV7-9 and TRBJ2-5, with D perhaps matching TRBD2 (5 bases). Germline V gene data show CDR1 as SEHNR and CDR2 as FQNEAQ (reference sequence). The ends were cut back, 5 bases at V and 9 bases at J, with 13 bases in the middle. The CDR3 covers 12 residues. The CDR3 here is CASSTLEEAQYF. In nucleotides, the CDR3 is TGTGCCAGCAGCACCCTCGAGGAGGCCCAGTACTTC.

V gene TRBV27 combines with J gene TRBJ2-5; 12 positions agree with TRBD2. Germline trimming cut 5 bases from V and 5 bases from J; bases unmatched to any gene: 9. The CDR3 totals 16 residues. CDR1 MNHEY and CDR2 SMNVEV come from the germline V gene (reference sequence). CDR3 region: CASSPTSGRPWETQYF. The CDR3 DNA follows: TGTGCCAGCAGTCCTACTAGCGGGAGGCCCTGGGAGACCCAGTACTTC.

V usage is TRBV2 and J usage is TRBJ2-1; D unresolved. In germline, CDR1 is SNHLY, CDR2 FYNNEI. The V and J ends lost 4 bases and 4 bases respectively, with 17 bases between them. The CDR3 length is 16 residues. The CDR3 DNA follows: TGTGCCAGCAGTGGCGACCCGAGTGGAAGATACAATGAGCAGTTCTTC. This gives the protein CASSGDPSGRYNEQFF.

This clonotype occurred a few times. The gene calls are TRBV3-1 and TRBJ1-1, with a possible D match to TRBD1 (5 bases). The CDR3 extends over 13 amino acids. Germline CDR1 reads LGHDT; CDR2 reads YNNKEL (reference sequence). V dropped 11 bases and J dropped 0 bases, with 13 bases sitting between them. CDR3 in DNA: TGTGCCGCAAGTCGACAGTTGAACACTGAAGCTTTCTTT. The encoded protein is CAASRQLNTEAFF.

This clonotype was observed a few times. CDR3 in amino acids: CASSTKIQPSRQSSYNSPLHF. In DNA form, the CDR3 reads TGTGCCAGCAGCACAAAAATTCAACCCTCCCGACAGAGCTCCTATAATTCACCCCTCCACTTT. This chain connects TRBV21-1 to TRBJ1-6. TRBV21-1 is shown as a pseudogene. There are 21 residues in the CDR3.

The rearrangement uses TRBV20-1 and TRBJ1-5, with D uncertain. The CDR3 extends over 15 amino acids. CDR1 and CDR2 from the germline V gene are DFQATT and SNEGSKA (reference sequence). V shed 6 bases and J shed 3 bases, with 18 bases lying between them. CDR3 protein: CSAPWTEKNNQPQHF. The DNA of the CDR3 is TGCAGTGCCCCCTGGACCGAGAAGAACAATCAGCCCCAGCATTTT.

This sequence joins TRBV7-9 and TRBJ2-7; TRBD2 might be the D (5 bases). V lost 6 bases, J lost 0 bases, and 18 bases lay in between. CDR1 SEHNR and CDR2 FQNEAQ come from the germline V gene (reference sequence). The CDR3 contains 16 residues. DNA for the CDR3: TGTGCCAGCAGTACCCTCATTTTGGGGAGCTCCTACGAGCAGTACTTC. This codes for CASSTLILGSSYEQYF.

There are a few counts of this clonotype. The chain is built from TRBV6-6 and TRBJ2-7; 13 bases line up with TRBD2. V lost 6 bases and J lost 6; bases outside the gene matches: 11. Germline V gives CDR1 MNHNY, CDR2 SVGAGI (reference sequence). CDR3 length equals 16 residues. CDR3 loop: CASSPSGLAGDTEQYF. For the CDR3, the DNA is TGTGCCAGCAGCCCCTCCGGACTAGCGGGGGATACCGAGCAGTACTTC.

This clonotype was counted a few times. The chain couples TRBV27 to TRBJ2-7, with D possibly being TRBD2 (6 bases). This CDR3 comprises 15 residues. Germline CDR1 reads MNHEY; CDR2 reads SMNVEV (reference sequence). The V end lost 2 bases, the J end lost 0 bases, and 11 bases lay between the germline ends. The CDR3 loop is CASSLKRASSYEQYF. The CDR3 DNA is TGTGCCAGCAGTTTAAAGCGGGCGAGCTCCTACGAGCAGTACTTC.

The chain has TRBV5-8 and TRBJ2-7; D might be TRBD1 (5 bases). The DNA matches TRBJ2-5 better at its end, which makes the J call doubtful. The CDR3 length is 13 residues. Germline assignment: CDR1 SGHTS and CDR2 YDEGEE. The CDR3 DNA is TGTGCCAGCAGGGACATATCGTGGGAGACCCAGTACTTC. Encoded protein: CASRDISWETQYF.